This T cell receptor beta chain is drawn from a study of T cell responses to AZD1222 COVID-19 vaccine. V gave up 1 base and J gave up 1 base, with 11 bases separating them. The V gene's germline CDR1 is SGHTA and CDR2 FQGNSA. This CDR3 contains 15 residues. Libraries were prepared by immunoSEQ multiplex PCR; TCRdb keeps only in-frame clonotypes and omits some of them. The sample holds about 86,000 clones, roughly nine tenths seen once. Notes on this clone: Antigen: not known.

Points from the study as a whole: Baseline testing showed seropositivity in only 5 or 6 AZD1222 recipients. Donors were mostly white British, more females; clonal diversity possibly underestimated. The breadth and depth of Spike-specific TCRs increased once two AZD1222 doses had been given. Nearly half of the spike-specific TCRs reportedly recognize variant regions that carry no mutations.

The receptor comes from an adult who received the AZD1222 COVID-19 vaccine. The chain is built from TRBV7-2 and TRBJ2-7; D gene ambiguous. Sample: peripheral blood, taken 28 days after the second AZD1222 dose. CDR3 DNA: TGTGCCAGCAGCTTAGGAACTGACTTGTCCTACGAGCAGTACTTC. This gives the protein CASSLGTDLSYEQYF. Complete variable domain (other parts from reference TRBV7-2 and TRBJ2-7): GAGVSQSPSNKVTEKGKDVELRCDPISGHTALYWYRQSLGQGLEFLIYFQGNSAPDKSGLPSDRFSAERTGGSVSTLTIQRTQQEDSAVYLCASSLGTDLSYEQYFGPGTRLTVT.